A single sample is the source of the 28 T cell receptor beta chains below, sequenced in a study of blood T cell repertoires in COVID-19. The protocol was immunoSEQ multiplex PCR, while the TCRdb copy is restricted to in-frame clones and leaves out a portion. The table includes 300,000 or so clones, roughly 88% detected once. Specimen: peripheral blood. The receptor set was obtained from a woman in her thirties with COVID-19, enrolled during active disease.

This clone was observed a handful of times. This sequence joins TRBV3-1 (or the pseudogene TRBV3-2) and TRBJ1-1; the D is unclear. The germline gives CDR1 LGHDT, CDR2 YNNKEL (reference sequence). V lost 1 base to trimming and J lost 1 base, with 4 bases between them. The CDR3 spans 13 residues. CDR3 in DNA: TGTGCCAGCAGCCAAGCCAAGAACACTGAAGCTTTCTTT. This codes for CASSQAKNTEAFF.

The rearrangement joins TRBV28 to TRBJ1-1; no clear D. The germline CDR1 and CDR2 sequences are MDHEN and SYDVKM. The V end lost 3 bases, the J end lost 1 base, and 9 bases lay between the germline ends. The CDR3 spans 14 residues. The CDR3 coding sequence is TGTGCCAGCAGTTTCCTCGGAGAGAACACTGAAGCTTTCTTT. Protein product: CASSFLGENTEAFF.

The V gene is TRBV6-6, the J gene TRBJ2-3, with a tentative D call TRBD1 (6 bases). CDR1 MNHNY and CDR2 SVGAGI come from the germline V gene (reference sequence). This CDR3 contains 12 residues. Trimming pared 7 bases from V and 4 bases from J, leaving 9 bases between. The CDR3 is CASNRAADTQYF. Written as DNA, the CDR3 is TGTGCCAGCAACAGGGCCGCAGATACGCAGTATTTT.

J is TRBJ1-1 and V is TRBV19; no firm D call. The CDR3 runs 15 residues. Trimming stripped 6 bases from V and 0 bases from J, with 14 bases between. The germline CDR1 and CDR2 sequences are LNHDA and SQIVND (reference sequence). CDR3 DNA sequence: TGTGCCAGTAGCCTACACCGACAAGTGAACACTGAAGCTTTCTTT. Its protein is CASSLHRQVNTEAFF.

The rearrangement uses TRBV29-1 and TRBJ1-3, with unresolved D. V dropped 5 bases and J dropped 4 bases, with 9 bases sitting between them. CDR1 is SQVTM, CDR2 ANQGSEA, per germline. CDR3 length: 12 amino acids. CDR3 residues: CSVRNQGNTIYF. The CDR3 DNA sequence: TGCAGCGTTAGAAATCAGGGAAACACCATATATTTT. Combining the CDR3 with reference TRBV29-1 and TRBJ1-3 gives the whole variable domain SAVISQKPSRDICQRGTSLTIQCQVDSQVTMMFWYRQQPGQSLTLIATANQGSEATYESGFVIDKFPISRPNLTFSTLTVSNMSPEDSSIYLCSVRNQGNTIYFGEGSWLTVV.

The V call is TRBV5-5, the J call TRBJ2-5; 7 nucleotides align to TRBD1. CDR3 length: 17 amino acids. J lost 0 bases, V lost 4 bases, and 12 bases had no gene match. Germline-derived CDR1 and CDR2 are SGHKS and YYEKEE (reference sequence). CDR3 DNA: TGTGCCAGCAGCACTGGGAGAGGGGACAGATACCAAGAGACCCAGTACTTC. Translating gives CASSTGRGDRYQETQYF.

The V gene is TRBV19, the J gene TRBJ2-7, with 7 positions matching TRBD1. This CDR3 has 13 residues. V was pared by 8 bases and J by 2 bases, with 6 bases of the junction left unmatched. Germline V CDR1 and CDR2: LNHDA, SQIVND (reference sequence). CDR3 protein: CASAPGQTYEQYF. CDR3 nucleotides: TGTGCCAGTGCACCGGGACAGACCTACGAGCAGTACTTC.

The chain joins TRBV19 to TRBJ2-1; 12 positions agree with TRBD2. The germline CDR1 and CDR2 sequences are LNHDA and SQIVND (reference sequence). Trimming cost V 5 bases and J 5 bases; bases outside gene matches: 16. This CDR3 has 19 amino acids. Here the CDR3 reads CASSAGLAGLAAVNNEQFF. CDR3 nucleotide sequence: TGTGCCAGTAGTGCGGGACTAGCGGGCCTTGCGGCAGTGAACAATGAGCAGTTCTTC.

V usage is TRBV11-2 and J usage is TRBJ2-3; D gene unclear. V gave up 1 base and J gave up 0 bases, with 11 bases separating them. The CDR3 runs to 16 residues. The germline V gene has CDR1 SGHAT and CDR2 FQNNGV. Here the CDR3 DNA reads TGTGCCAGCAGCTTAGTGCGGCCCCGAAGCACAGATACGCAGTATTTT. Translation gives CASSLVRPRSTDTQYF.

J is TRBJ2-7 and V is TRBV7-2; D perhaps matches TRBD2 (5 bases). V was clipped by 1 base and J by 6 bases, with 16 bases between them. CDR1 SGHTA and CDR2 FQGNSA come from the germline V gene. This CDR3 comprises 15 residues. CDR3 amino acids: CASSLVGLANSEQYF. CDR3 coding DNA: TGTGCCAGCAGCTTAGTTGGCCTAGCCAATAGCGAGCAGTACTTC.

The chain couples TRBV29-1 to TRBJ2-3, with unresolved D. The CDR3 runs 15 residues. Germline CDR1 is SQVTM and CDR2 is ANQGSEA. With 4 bases removed from V and 0 bases from J, the gap between germline ends came to 14 bases. CDR3 coding DNA: TGCAGCGTTGGAGAAAGAGCGTCTAGCACAGATACGCAGTATTTT. Protein sequence: CSVGERASSTDTQYF.

The chain links TRBV5-1 to TRBJ2-7; perhaps TRBD2 as D (5 bases). CDR3 size: 16 residues. The germline CDR1 and CDR2 sequences are SGHRS and YFSETQ. Trimming removed 0 bases from V and 0 bases from J, with 13 bases in between. In DNA form, the CDR3 reads TGCGCCAGCAGCTTGGGTCCGGGCGGGCTCTCCTACGAGCAGTACTTC. Protein: CASSLGPGGLSYEQYF.

This CDR3 is CASSETSGMPGELFF. CDR3 DNA: TGTGCCAGCAGCGAGACTAGCGGGATGCCCGGGGAGCTGTTTTTT. This chain links TRBV13 with TRBJ2-2; 11 bases line up with TRBD2. From germline, CDR1 is PRHDT and CDR2 FYEKMQ (reference sequence). The CDR3 spans 15 residues. J lost 6 bases, V lost 5 bases, and 5 bases had no gene match. Full variable domain (rest looked up from reference TRBV13 and TRBJ2-2): AAGVIQSPRHLIKEKRETATLKCYPIPRHDTVYWYQQGPGQDPQFLISFYEKMQSDKGSIPDRFSAQQFSDYHSELNMSSLELGDSALYFCASSETSGMPGELFFGEGSRLTVL.

V gene TRBV28 combines with J gene TRBJ2-4, with a tentative D call TRBD2 (5 bases). V lost 0 bases and J lost 5, with 5 bases in between. This CDR3 comprises 13 residues. The V gene's germline CDR1 is MDHEN and CDR2 SYDVKM. The CDR3 reads CASSLWRENIQYF. Written as DNA, the CDR3 is TGTGCCAGCAGTTTATGGAGGGAAAACATTCAGTACTTC.

On this clone: Other DNA sequences from this sample encode an identical CDR3 as well. The gene calls are TRBV6-5 and TRBJ2-7, with D perhaps matching TRBD1 (6 bases). The V end lost 2 bases, the J end lost 3 bases, and 8 bases lay between the germline ends. From germline, CDR1 is MNHEY and CDR2 SVGAGI. This CDR3 spans 13 amino acids. The CDR3 sequence: CASSYGTIYEQYF. In nucleotides, the CDR3 is TGTGCCAGCAGTTACGGGACAATCTACGAGCAGTACTTC.

The chain uses TRBV4-2 and TRBJ2-1, with D perhaps TRBD2 (5 bases). Trimming stripped 0 bases from V and 14 bases from J, with 20 bases between. CDR3 size: 15 residues. Germline CDR1 reads LGHNA; CDR2 reads YNFKEQ. CDR3 sequence reads: CASSQDPGSEVSKFF. In DNA form, the CDR3 reads TGTGCCAGCAGCCAAGATCCGGGGAGCGAAGTAAGTAAGTTCTTC.

The chain is built from TRBV27 and TRBJ1-5, with 7 bases that match TRBD1. The CDR3 length is 17 residues. From germline, CDR1 is MNHEY and CDR2 SMNVEV (reference sequence). Trimming at V came to 5 bases and at J to 0 bases, leaving 10 bases not matched to a gene. The CDR3 here is CASSARTGHYSNQPQHF. CDR3 coding DNA: TGTGCCAGCAGTGCAAGGACAGGCCATTATAGCAATCAGCCCCAGCATTTT.

This sequence joins TRBV28 and TRBJ1-2; the D gene is possibly TRBD1 (6 bases). Germline V gene data show CDR1 as MDHEN and CDR2 as SYDVKM. CDR3 length: 14 amino acids. The germline V and J ends were trimmed by 6 bases and 4 bases, with 15 bases remaining between them. CDR3 DNA: TGTGCCAGCAGCCCCGGCGCAGGGGCCTATGGCTACACCTTC. This translates into CASSPGAGAYGYTF.

The CDR3 DNA is TGTGCCAGCAGCTTAACTCGGGGTAGTTTGGGCGAGCAGTACTTC. The encoded protein is CASSLTRGSLGEQYF. This chain uses TRBV7-2 with TRBJ2-7; TRBD2 might be the D (5 bases). Trimming stripped 2 bases from V and 6 bases from J, with 17 bases between. The CDR3 consists of 15 residues. Per germline, CDR1 SGHTA and CDR2 FQGNSA. Using reference TRBV7-2 and TRBJ2-7 for the parts outside the CDR3, the full variable domain is GAGVSQSPSNKVTEKGKDVELRCDPISGHTALYWYRQSLGQGLEFLIYFQGNSAPDKSGLPSDRFSAERTGGSVSTLTIQRTQQEDSAVYLCASSLTRGSLGEQYFGPGTRLTVT.

This chain uses TRBV4-1 with TRBJ2-7; tentative D call: TRBD2 (5 bases). The CDR3 spans 16 residues. The V and J ends lost 0 bases and 0 bases respectively, with 12 bases between them. Germline CDR1 MGHRA, CDR2 YSYEKL. The CDR3 reads CASSQELEGTSYEQYF. CDR3 coding DNA: TGCGCCAGCAGCCAAGAGCTCGAGGGAACCTCCTACGAGCAGTACTTC.

The chain carries TRBV4-2 and TRBJ2-7; 9 bases are a match to TRBD2. Germline loops: CDR1 LGHNA, CDR2 YNFKEQ. The CDR3 covers 15 residues. V trimming: 1 base; J trimming: 3 bases; junction bases outside the gene matches: 4. In nucleotides, the CDR3 is TGTGCCAGCAGCCAAGCTAGCGGGACTATCTACGAGCAGTACTTC. As protein: CASSQASGTIYEQYF.

The chain combines TRBV6-5 with TRBJ2-6; D is uncertain. Trimming stripped 0 bases from V and 2 bases from J, with 8 bases between. This CDR3 is 16 amino acids long. Germline V CDR1 and CDR2: MNHEY, SVGAGI. Here the CDR3 reads CASSYSPGAGANVLTF. The DNA for the CDR3 is TGTGCCAGCAGTTACTCTCCGGGTGCTGGGGCCAACGTCCTGACTTTC.

This chain connects TRBV28 to TRBJ1-5; D ambiguous. V shed 2 bases and J shed 6 bases, with 26 bases lying between them. CDR1 is MDHEN and CDR2 is SYDVKM in the germline V gene. This CDR3 comprises 19 residues. CDR3 amino acids: CASSLISGGLGGGSQPQHF. CDR3 DNA sequence: TGTGCCAGCAGTTTAATTTCGGGTGGCCTGGGAGGAGGGAGTCAGCCCCAGCATTTT.

This chain uses TRBV18 with TRBJ1-1; D is uncertain. The germline V gene has CDR1 KGHSH and CDR2 LQKENI. This CDR3 is built from 13 residues. V dropped 3 bases and J dropped 6 bases, with 11 bases sitting between them. CDR3 amino acids: CASSPNGDAEAFF. Here the CDR3 DNA reads TGTGCCAGCTCACCCAACGGAGACGCTGAAGCTTTCTTT.

In this sample, this clone turned up once. The V and J genes are TRBV28 and TRBJ2-3, with D possibly being TRBD1 (6 bases). Germline CDR1 reads MDHEN; CDR2 reads SYDVKM. This CDR3 region has 15 residues. Trimming removed 5 bases from V and 0 bases from J, with 12 bases in between. The CDR3 DNA is TGTGCCAGCAGTGATACAGGGTCGAGCACAGATACGCAGTATTTT. Protein sequence: CASSDTGSSTDTQYF. Looking up the rest from reference TRBV28 and TRBJ2-3 gives the full variable domain: DVKVTQSSRYLVKRTGEKVFLECVQDMDHENMFWYRQDPGLGLRLIYFSYDVKMKEKGDIPEGYSVSREKKERFSLILESASTNQTSMYLCASSDTGSSTDTQYFGPGTRLTVL.

This chain joins TRBV27 and TRBJ2-7; 7 bases map to TRBD1. Germline V CDR1 and CDR2: MNHEY, SMNVEV (reference sequence). This CDR3 is built from 13 residues. V was clipped by 7 bases and J by 3 bases; unmatched bases: 6. The CDR3 sequence: CASKKGANYEQYF. CDR3 bases: TGTGCCAGCAAGAAGGGGGCAAACTACGAGCAGTACTTC.

A word on this clone: The junction departs from germline at one end; a sequencing error may be responsible. DNA of the CDR3: TGTGCCAGCAGCCAAGACAGGGGGTCAGGGGCCAACGTCCTGGCTTTC. Translating it yields CASSQDRGSGANVLAF. The gene calls are TRBV7-9 and TRBJ2-6; 9 bases line up with TRBD1. The length of the CDR3 is 16 residues. CDR1 and CDR2 from the germline V gene are SEHNR and FQNEAQ (reference sequence).

The J gene is TRBJ2-7, the V gene TRBV7-9, with no clear D. The V gene lost 5 bases and the J gene lost 3 bases, with 14 bases spanning the gap. The CDR3 loop spans 14 amino acids. CDR1 is SEHNR, CDR2 FQNEAQ, per germline (reference sequence). The CDR3 sequence: CASSPLGDLYEQYF. DNA of the CDR3: TGTGCCAGCAGCCCCCTTGGAGACCTCTACGAGCAGTACTTC.